This TCR beta chain was obtained from a study of blood T cell repertoires in COVID-19 (TCRdb year 2020). In terms of the full investigation: Samples from collaborators originated in the United States, Italy and Spain and spanned both the acute and convalescent phases of COVID-19. The prospective study material was composed of cDNA or gDNA derived from T cells, B-cell-depleted T cells, or PBMCs. Deeply sampled blood TCRbeta repertoires from subjects exposed to, actively infected with, or recovered from COVID-19 were included in the dataset. The repertoires were released in a freely available public database meant as a resource for research on the immune response to SARS-CoV-2. The samples were drawn from two sources: the first 160 participants of the ongoing ImmuneRACE study, and 1,000 to 1,500 subjects contributed by 6 global collaborators. Sample metadata almost always included a de-identified subject ID, COVID-19 status, age in years and sex. HLA class I and class II types, where available, came from metadata supplied by the sample provider rather than from assay-based typing.

The paper's findings and limits, for the study overall: The amount of clinical and demographic metadata varied by source and participant and was provided uncurated.

Cut back by 3 bases and 2 bases, the V and J ends lie 13 bases apart. From cysteine to phenylalanine, the CDR3 is 15 amino acids long. The kept DNA is CDR3 alone, 45 bases in frame from the first base. The germline V gene provides CDR1 SGHTA and CDR2 FQGNSA. TCRbeta CDR3 regions were amplified from genomic DNA using the immunoSEQ Assay, a bias-controlled multiplex PCR. In the original analysis: The number of nucleated cells in each sample was estimated by amplification of reference gene primers within the assay. To quantify the absolute abundance of each unique TCRbeta CDR3 rearrangement, sequence reads were collapsed and filtered. For each sample, productive Simpson clonality was calculated by taking the square root of Simpson's diversity index across productive rearrangements. TCRdb mirrors the immuneACCESS table, restricted to in-frame sequences. Some clones are absent from its copies; in checked studies, under half trace to an unresolved V gene, and the reason for the others is unknown. From that table come the V and J calls and clone size; the DNA was used to work out D and trimming. In all, the sample holds some 150,000 clones, and just under 90% of those were seen once. The ten top clones hold around 10% of the sample.

To note about this clone: The specificity of this receptor is unknown. The input lacks base qualities; no much larger clone sits a single base away.

The collaborating institutions used their own protocols to collect whole blood in K2EDTA tubes. Collaborator samples were shipped for TCRbeta analysis as frozen whole blood, isolated PBMCs, or DNA extracted from either sample type. Input material: peripheral blood. This receptor was taken from an elderly woman with acute or convalescent COVID-19. The rearranged segments are TRBV7-2 and TRBJ1-2, with a weak D call of TRBD1 (5 bases match). The CDR3 region: CASSFSGGGNYGYTF. The nucleotides read TGTGCCAGCAGCTTTAGTGGGGGGGGAAACTATGGCTACACCTTC.